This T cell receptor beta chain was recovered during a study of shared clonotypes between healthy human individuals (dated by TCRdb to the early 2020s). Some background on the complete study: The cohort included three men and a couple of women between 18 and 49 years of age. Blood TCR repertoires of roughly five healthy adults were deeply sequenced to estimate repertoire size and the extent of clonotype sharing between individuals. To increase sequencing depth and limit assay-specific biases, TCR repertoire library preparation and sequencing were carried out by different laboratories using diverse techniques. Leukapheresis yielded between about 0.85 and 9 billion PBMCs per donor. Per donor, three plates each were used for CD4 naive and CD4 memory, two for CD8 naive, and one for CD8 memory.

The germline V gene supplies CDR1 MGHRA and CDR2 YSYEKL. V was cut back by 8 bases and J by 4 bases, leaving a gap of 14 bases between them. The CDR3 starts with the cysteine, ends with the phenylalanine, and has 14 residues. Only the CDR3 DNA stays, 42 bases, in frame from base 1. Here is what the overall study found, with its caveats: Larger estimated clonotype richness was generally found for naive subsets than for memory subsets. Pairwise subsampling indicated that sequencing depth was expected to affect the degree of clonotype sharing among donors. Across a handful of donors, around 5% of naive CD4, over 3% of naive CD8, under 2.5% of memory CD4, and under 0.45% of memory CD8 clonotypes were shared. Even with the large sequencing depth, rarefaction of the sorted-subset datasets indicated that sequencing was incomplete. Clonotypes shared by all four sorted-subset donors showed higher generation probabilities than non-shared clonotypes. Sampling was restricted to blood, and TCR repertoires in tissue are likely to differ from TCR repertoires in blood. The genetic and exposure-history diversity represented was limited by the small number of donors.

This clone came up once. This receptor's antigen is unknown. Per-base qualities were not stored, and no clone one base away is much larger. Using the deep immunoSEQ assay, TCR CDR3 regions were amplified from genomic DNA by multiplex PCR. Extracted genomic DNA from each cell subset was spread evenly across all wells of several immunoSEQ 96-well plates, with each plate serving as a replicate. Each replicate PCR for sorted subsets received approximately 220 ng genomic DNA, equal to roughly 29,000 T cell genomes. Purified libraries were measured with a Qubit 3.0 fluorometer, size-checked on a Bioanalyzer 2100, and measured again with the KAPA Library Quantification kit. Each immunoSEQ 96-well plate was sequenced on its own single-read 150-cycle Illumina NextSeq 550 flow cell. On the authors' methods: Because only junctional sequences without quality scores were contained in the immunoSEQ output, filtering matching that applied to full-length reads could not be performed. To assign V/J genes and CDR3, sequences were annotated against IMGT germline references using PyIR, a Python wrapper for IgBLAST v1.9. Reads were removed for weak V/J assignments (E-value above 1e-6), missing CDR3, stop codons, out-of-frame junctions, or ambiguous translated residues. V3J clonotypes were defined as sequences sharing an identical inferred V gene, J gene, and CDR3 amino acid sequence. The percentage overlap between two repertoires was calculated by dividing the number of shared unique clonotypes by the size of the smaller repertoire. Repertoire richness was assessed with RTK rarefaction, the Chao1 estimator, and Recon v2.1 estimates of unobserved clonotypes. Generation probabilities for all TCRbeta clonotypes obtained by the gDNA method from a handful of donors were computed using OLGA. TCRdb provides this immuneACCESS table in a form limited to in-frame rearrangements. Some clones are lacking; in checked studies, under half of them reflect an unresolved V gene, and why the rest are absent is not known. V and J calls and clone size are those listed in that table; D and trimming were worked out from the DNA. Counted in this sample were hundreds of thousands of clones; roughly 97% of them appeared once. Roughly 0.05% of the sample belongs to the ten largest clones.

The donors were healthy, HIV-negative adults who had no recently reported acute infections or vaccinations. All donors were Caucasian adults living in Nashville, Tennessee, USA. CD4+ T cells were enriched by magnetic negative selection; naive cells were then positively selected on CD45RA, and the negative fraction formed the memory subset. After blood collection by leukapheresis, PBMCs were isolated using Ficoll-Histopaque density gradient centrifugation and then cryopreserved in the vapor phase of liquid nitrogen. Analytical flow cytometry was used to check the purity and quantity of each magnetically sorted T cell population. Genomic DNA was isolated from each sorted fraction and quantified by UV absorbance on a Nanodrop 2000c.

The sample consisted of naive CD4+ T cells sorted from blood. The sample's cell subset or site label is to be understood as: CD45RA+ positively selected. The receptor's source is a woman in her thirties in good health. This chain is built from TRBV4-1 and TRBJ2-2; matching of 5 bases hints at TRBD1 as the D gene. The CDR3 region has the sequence CASGLQGSTGELFF. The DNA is TGCGCCAGCGGGCTTCAGGGATCCACCGGGGAGCTGTTTTTT.